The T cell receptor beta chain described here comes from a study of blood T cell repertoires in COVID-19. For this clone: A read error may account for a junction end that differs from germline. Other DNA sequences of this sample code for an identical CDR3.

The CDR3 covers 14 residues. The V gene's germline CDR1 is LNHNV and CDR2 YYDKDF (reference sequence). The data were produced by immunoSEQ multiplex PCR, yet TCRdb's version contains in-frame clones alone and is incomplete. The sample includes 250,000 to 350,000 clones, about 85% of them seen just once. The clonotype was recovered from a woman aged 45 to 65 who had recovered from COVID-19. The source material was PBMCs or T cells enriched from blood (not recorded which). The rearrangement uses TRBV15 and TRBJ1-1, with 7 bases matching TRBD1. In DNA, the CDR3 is TGCGCCACCAGCAGAGGCGAGGGGGCCACTGAAGCTTTCTTT. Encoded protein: CATSRGEGATEAFF.